A single sample is the source of the 31 T cell receptor beta chains below, sequenced in a study of beta chain features in type 1 diabetes. Every isolated RNA sample was fully reverse transcribed, so sequencing captured expressed TCRB transcripts. The protocol was immunoSEQ multiplex PCR, while the TCRdb copy is restricted to in-frame clones and leaves out a portion. The sample has under 90,000 clones, approximately 32% seen once. The material sequenced was stem cell memory CD4+ T cells from blood. All receptors come from a woman between 18 and 30 years old in good health.

There are a few counts of this clone. CDR3 region: CATSRDVRVSGANVLTF. In DNA form, the CDR3 reads TGTGCCACCAGCAGAGATGTCCGAGTCTCTGGGGCCAACGTCCTGACTTTC. The gene calls are TRBV15 and TRBJ2-6; no firm D call. V was shortened by 0 bases and J by 0 bases, with 9 bases between the two germline ends. From germline, CDR1 is LNHNV and CDR2 YYDKDF (reference sequence). This CDR3 is 17 amino acids long.

The V gene is TRBV7-3, the J gene TRBJ1-6; D gene unclear. The ends were cut back, 5 bases at V and 6 bases at J, with 8 bases in the middle. The length of the CDR3 is 13 residues. The germline gives CDR1 SGHTA, CDR2 FQGTGA. The CDR3: CASSENLNSPLHF. The CDR3 bases are TGTGCCAGCAGCGAGAATCTTAATTCACCCCTCCACTTT.

This clone was observed a few times. The chain combines TRBV7-8 with TRBJ1-2, with 8 bases that match TRBD1. Germline V gives CDR1 SGHVS, CDR2 FQNEAQ. After removal of 4 bases from V and 1 base from J, the junction contained 8 bases not matched to a gene. The CDR3 runs 16 residues. The CDR3 coding sequence is TGTGCCAGCAGCTCGACCAGGACAGGGAATAACTATGGCTACACCTTC. It yields the protein CASSSTRTGNNYGYTF.

V and J are TRBV2 and TRBJ1-2, with TRBD1 matching 8 bases. This CDR3 has 14 residues. The V gene end was trimmed by 7 bases and the J gene end by 3 bases; junction bases not matched to a gene: 7. Germline loops: CDR1 SNHLY, CDR2 FYNNEI. The CDR3 spells CASTEDRGHYGYTF. For the CDR3, the DNA is TGTGCCAGCACGGAAGACAGGGGACACTATGGCTACACCTTC.

The V call is TRBV20-1, the J call TRBJ2-5; D might be TRBD1 (6 bases). The CDR3 extends over 11 amino acids. Germline CDR1 and CDR2: DFQATT and SNEGSKA (reference sequence). Trimming removed 0 bases at V and 13 bases at J, with 12 bases between. CDR3 in DNA: TGCAGTGCTAGAGATTGGGGACACTGGTACTTC. Its translation: CSARDWGHWYF.

The rearrangement uses TRBV7-2 and TRBJ2-1; D unresolved. The CDR3 spans 18 residues. Deletions cut 1 base from V and 1 base from J, with 17 bases between. The germline V gene encodes CDR1 SGHTA and CDR2 FQGNSA. The CDR3, as DNA: TGTGCCAGCAGCTTAGAAGTCAGCAGGTGGGCTTCCTACAATGAGCAGTTCTTC. As protein: CASSLEVSRWASYNEQFF.

The chain couples TRBV5-6 to TRBJ2-4, with 7 nucleotides matching TRBD1. J lost 0 bases, V lost 3 bases, and 15 bases had no gene match. Germline assignment: CDR1 SGHDT and CDR2 YYEEEE. There are 19 residues in the CDR3. CDR3 residues: CASSSSGQNLLLAKNIQYF. In DNA form, the CDR3 reads TGTGCCAGCAGCTCCTCGGGACAGAACCTTTTACTAGCCAAAAACATTCAGTACTTC.

The V call is TRBV10-2, the J call TRBJ1-2, with D possibly TRBD1 on 6 matching bases. CDR3 length equals 15 residues. Trimming removed 5 bases at V and 8 bases at J, with 21 bases between. The V gene's germline CDR1 is WSHSY and CDR2 SAAADI. CDR3 region: CASSILRDTSGGYTF. CDR3 DNA: TGCGCCAGCAGTATTCTCCGGGACACCTCAGGGGGCTACACCTTC.

This rearrangement joins TRBV21-1 to TRBJ1-1; TRBD1 is taken as the D call from the table, unchecked against the DNA. TRBV21-1 is described as a pseudogene. This CDR3 comprises 16 residues. CDR3 bases: TGTGCCAGCAGCAAATTGGCAGGTCGGCAGAACACTGAAGCTTTCTTT. Its translation is CASSKLAGRQNTEAFF.

The chain employs TRBV4-1 and TRBJ1-4; a possible D gene is TRBD1 (5 bases). The CDR3 is 15 residues long. V was pared by 0 bases and J by 8 bases, with 13 bases between. Germline values: CDR1 MGHRA, CDR2 YSYEKL. DNA of the CDR3: TGCGCCAGCAGCCAAGATCCCCAGGGTGGGGAAAAACTGTTTTTT. It encodes CASSQDPQGGEKLFF.

The sample holds a few counts of this clone. The CDR3 nucleotides are TGCGCCAGCAGCCCCGGGGGGGTGCGGGCGGAGACCCAGTACTTC. Amino acid sequence: CASSPGGVRAETQYF. The V gene is TRBV5-1, the J gene TRBJ2-5; 8 bases are a match to TRBD2. V was clipped by 4 bases and J by 5 bases; unmatched bases: 10. The germline V gene encodes CDR1 SGHRS and CDR2 YFSETQ. This CDR3 is built from 15 residues.

This clone was observed a handful of times. The CDR3 loop reads CASSRAGSLTDTQYF. In DNA, the CDR3 is TGTGCCAGCTCACGCGCGGGGTCACTCACAGATACGCAGTATTTT. The chain recombines TRBV18 with TRBJ2-3, with D tentatively TRBD2 (6 bases). V lost 4 bases and J lost 2, with 13 bases in between. This CDR3 spans 15 amino acids. Germline V lookup: CDR1 KGHSH, CDR2 LQKENI.

This clone was found a few times. The chain joins TRBV18 to TRBJ1-4; D call uncertain. Deletions cut 2 bases from V and 8 bases from J, with 12 bases between. The CDR3 runs 14 residues. The germline V gene has CDR1 KGHSH and CDR2 LQKENI. The CDR3, as DNA: TGTGCCAGCTCACCAGATCTCAGTCACGAAAAACTGTTTTTT. Encoded protein: CASSPDLSHEKLFF.

The V and J genes are TRBV2 and TRBJ2-3; D is undetermined. CDR1 is SNHLY and CDR2 is FYNNEI in the germline V gene. CDR3 length: 14 amino acids. The ends were cut back, 6 bases at V and 2 bases at J, with 12 bases in the middle. The chain's CDR3 is CASRLRLLTDTQYF. The CDR3 coding sequence is TGTGCCAGCAGGCTCAGGTTACTCACAGATACGCAGTATTTT.

Only a few counts were recorded for this clone. One end of the junction does not line up with germline, which may come from a read error. The chain links TRBV4-1 to TRBJ1-1; D is ambiguous. This CDR3 contains 16 residues. CDR1 MGHRA and CDR2 YSYEKL come from the germline V gene. The CDR3, as DNA: TGCGCCAGCAGGCAAGTATGGAGGGAGCATAACACTGAAGCTTTCTTT. Translating gives CASRQVWREHNTEAFF.

This clone was counted a few times. The rearrangement uses TRBV30 and TRBJ1-6, with 8 bases aligning to TRBD1. Germline values: CDR1 GTSNPN, CDR2 SVGIG (reference sequence). The CDR3 sequence is 16 residues long. After removal of 1 base from V and 1 base from J, the junction contained 3 bases not matched to a gene. The CDR3 coding sequence is TGTGCCTGGAGTGGAAGACAGGGGTCCTATAATTCACCCCTCCACTTT. It translates to CAWSGRQGSYNSPLHF.

The chain carries TRBV6-1 and TRBJ2-4; 7 nucleotides match TRBD2. This CDR3 region has 16 residues. Germline V gene sequence: CDR1 MNHNS, CDR2 SASEGT. V was pared by 3 bases and J by 2 bases, with 7 bases of the junction left unmatched. CDR3 region: CASSDLGRAPKNIQYF. The CDR3 coding sequence is TGTGCCAGCAGTGACCTAGGGAGGGCCCCCAAAAACATTCAGTACTTC.

V gene TRBV7-9 combines with J gene TRBJ1-2; 8 bases match TRBD1. Losses at the gene ends were 5 bases for V and 2 bases for J; bases not matched to a gene: 13. This CDR3 is built from 17 residues. Germline CDR1 is SEHNR and CDR2 is FQNEAQ (reference sequence). The CDR3 spells CASSGGQGHKGNYGYTF. The CDR3, as DNA: TGTGCCAGCAGCGGTGGACAGGGACATAAGGGGAACTATGGCTACACCTTC. Combining the CDR3 with reference TRBV7-9 and TRBJ1-2 gives the whole variable domain DTGVSQNPRHKITKRGQNVTFRCDPISEHNRLYWYRQTLGQGPEFLTYFQNEAQLEKSRLLSDRFSAERPKGSFSTLEIQRTEQGDSAMYLCASSGGQGHKGNYGYTFGSGTRLTVV.

The chain links TRBV15 to TRBJ2-1, with a possible D match to TRBD1 (6 bases). Germline lookup yields CDR1 LNHNV and CDR2 YYDKDF (reference sequence). The CDR3 extends over 14 amino acids. V lost 9 bases to trimming and J lost 5 bases, with 17 bases between them. DNA of the CDR3: TGTGCCACATCGGACAGTACAATGAACAATGAGCAGTTCTTC. Protein product: CATSDSTMNNEQFF. Together with reference TRBV15 and TRBJ2-1, the CDR3 gives the full variable domain: DAMVIQNPRYQVTQFGKPVTLSCSQTLNHNVMYWYQQKSSQAPKLLFHYYDKDFNNEADTPDNFQSRRPNTSFCFLDIRSPGLGDTAMYLCATSDSTMNNEQFFGPGTRLTVL.

This clone was picked up many times. The V call is TRBV4-1, the J call TRBJ2-4; 16 positions agree with TRBD2. V gave up 0 bases and J gave up 12 bases; unmatched junction bases: 2. Germline V gene sequence: CDR1 MGHRA, CDR2 YSYEKL. This CDR3 is 15 amino acids long. CDR3 bases: TGCGCCAGCAGCCAAGAGGGGACTAGCGGGAGGGATCAGTACTTC. This codes for CASSQEGTSGRDQYF.

The gene calls are TRBV6-5 and TRBJ2-1, with D maybe TRBD2 (6 bases). The V gene's germline CDR1 is MNHEY and CDR2 SVGAGI. This CDR3 spans 16 amino acids. Between the trimmed V and J ends, which lost 0 bases and 2 bases, there was a span of 11 bases. This chain's CDR3 is CASSYSGQRAYNEQFF. The DNA of the CDR3 is TGTGCCAGCAGTTACTCGGGCCAGCGGGCCTACAATGAGCAGTTCTTC.

The rearrangement joins TRBV29-1 to TRBJ1-1, with unresolved D. Between the trimmed V and J ends, which lost 6 bases and 1 base, there was a span of 12 bases. In germline, CDR1 is SQVTM, CDR2 ANQGSEA. This CDR3 region has 13 residues. This CDR3 reads CSVVRTENTEAFF. CDR3 in DNA: TGCAGCGTCGTTCGTACAGAGAACACTGAAGCTTTCTTT.

The chain has TRBV12-5 and TRBJ1-2; a possible D gene is TRBD1 (5 bases). CDR1 and CDR2 (germline): LGHNT, FRNRAP. There are 15 residues in the CDR3. V lost 3 bases and J lost 0, with 11 bases in between. CDR3 loop: CASGLGTGANYGYTF. In DNA, the CDR3 is TGTGCTAGTGGTTTAGGTACAGGAGCTAACTATGGCTACACCTTC.

CDR3 protein: CASSQGTLGGQYF. The CDR3 DNA sequence: TGCGCCAGCAGCCAGGGGACCTTAGGGGGGCAGTATTTT. J is TRBJ2-3 and V is TRBV4-1; D is possibly TRBD1 (6 bases). CDR3 length equals 13 residues. The V gene lost 3 bases and the J gene lost 11 bases, with 15 bases spanning the gap. Germline V gives CDR1 MGHRA, CDR2 YSYEKL.

This clone was detected a few times. The chain has TRBV4-2 and TRBJ1-1; tentatively, D is TRBD1 (6 bases). Trimming stripped 1 base from V and 10 bases from J, with 13 bases between. The V gene's germline CDR1 is LGHNA and CDR2 YNFKEQ. This CDR3 is built from 13 residues. This CDR3 is CASSQVQGRIAFF. CDR3 in DNA: TGTGCCAGCAGCCAAGTTCAGGGGCGGATAGCTTTCTTT.

The V call is TRBV7-2, the J call TRBJ2-7; 9 bases are shared with TRBD1. The CDR3 covers 14 residues. The germline gives CDR1 SGHTA, CDR2 FQGNSA. V shed 6 bases, J shed 4 bases, and the junction held 7 bases outside the gene matches. The CDR3 region is CASRPTGGAYEQYF. The CDR3 DNA sequence: TGTGCCAGCAGACCTACAGGGGGCGCGTACGAGCAGTACTTC.

The CDR3 DNA reads TGTGCCAGCAGCCAAGTTGAGGGGGCGTTGTATGGCTACACCTTC. This codes for CASSQVEGALYGYTF. The V gene is TRBV14, the J gene TRBJ1-2; 7 nucleotides line up with TRBD1. Germline V gives CDR1 SGHDN, CDR2 FVKESK. This CDR3 spans 15 amino acids. J gave up 5 bases and V 1 base, and 7 bases lay outside the gene matches.

This chain joins TRBV5-6 and TRBJ2-7; D unresolved. The CDR3 is made up of 11 amino acids. V was cut by 3 bases and J by 6 bases, with 7 bases left in between. Germline CDR1 SGHDT, CDR2 YYEEEE. CDR3 loop: CASSSTREQYF. DNA for the CDR3: TGTGCCAGCAGCTCTACGCGCGAGCAGTACTTC.

This clone was observed many times. The J gene is TRBJ2-7, the V gene TRBV7-9; perhaps TRBD2 as D (6 bases). This CDR3 contains 14 residues. Trimming shortened V by 5 bases and J by 0 bases, and 11 bases separated the two germline ends. The germline V gene encodes CDR1 SEHNR and CDR2 FQNEAQ (reference sequence). Here the CDR3 DNA reads TGTGCCAGCAGCGACGGGACTTACTCCTACGAGCAGTACTTC. Protein sequence: CASSDGTYSYEQYF.

The chain is built from TRBV5-1 and TRBJ1-1; no reliable D call. Germline V CDR1 and CDR2: SGHRS, YFSETQ. This CDR3 is 16 amino acids long. V was shortened by 1 base and J by 6 bases, with 19 bases between the two germline ends. CDR3 nucleotide sequence: TGCGCCAGCAGCTTGCGTGCTCCGGGAACGGGCGCTGAAGCTTTCTTT. Amino acids: CASSLRAPGTGAEAFF.

The gene calls are TRBV30 and TRBJ2-3; TRBD1 matches at 7 bases. Germline V gives CDR1 GTSNPN, CDR2 SVGIG (reference sequence). V lost 4 bases and J lost 6; bases outside the gene matches: 13. The CDR3 is 15 amino acids. CDR3 sequence reads: CAWTRDRVNTDTQYF. Here the CDR3 DNA reads TGTGCCTGGACCCGAGACAGGGTCAACACGGATACGCAGTATTTT.